The table lists the clone carrying this T cell receptor (beta chain) with many counts. As yet, its antigen is unknown. In germline, CDR1 is SNHLY, CDR2 FYNNEI. J was trimmed by 7 bases and V by 4 bases; bases with no gene match: 4. This CDR3 is built from 14 residues. These data come from a study of T cells after posttransplantation cyclophosphamide. Whole-study results and caveats: Recipient CMV seropositivity and CMV reactivation strongly tracked TRB clonality. Later post-transplant blood repertoires were often dominated by donor CD8+ memory clones. TRB overlap between skin or GI tissue T cells and blood was limited.

The protocol was immunoSEQ multiplex PCR, while the TCRdb copy is restricted to in-frame clones and leaves out a portion. In total the sample includes about 7,200 clones, none of them seen once. Cyclophosphamide on days +3 and +4 followed busulfan-fludarabine conditioning and a marrow graft. J is TRBJ1-5 and V is TRBV2; 10 bases match TRBD1. The source is a male patient aged 45-60 years who received an allogeneic stem cell transplant from an unrelated donor, was CMV-positive, and had acute GVHD only. Some T cells may trace back to the graft donor. Sample: PBMCs, taken after allogeneic stem cell transplant with posttransplant cyclophosphamide. Here the CDR3 DNA reads TGTGCCAGCAGTGCGGGACAGGGGAGGCAGCCCCAGCATTTT. Protein product: CASSAGQGRQPQHF.